This T cell receptor (beta chain) appears in the sequencing data of a study of graft-versus-host responses after intestinal transplantation. To note about this clone: The antigen is undetermined.

Libraries were prepared by immunoSEQ multiplex PCR; TCRdb keeps only in-frame clonotypes and omits some of them. The repertoire includes some 85,000 clones, more than 75% of them detected once, and less than 9.5% sits in the top ten. Trimming took 1 base from V and 2 from J, leaving 14 bases between them. The germline gives CDR1 MNHNS, CDR2 SASEGT. CDR3 length: 16 amino acids. This sequence was found in a human donor who was the organ donor for an intestinal transplant. The sample was unstimulated CD8+ T cells sorted from spleen or lymph node cells, taken before transplant. V is TRBV6-1 and J is TRBJ1-2; the D gene is possibly TRBD1 (5 bases). CDR3 in amino acids: CASSEELGTPNYGYTF. The DNA of the CDR3 is TGTGCCAGCAGTGAAGAGCTGGGGACTCCCAACTATGGCTACACCTTC.